This entry concerns a single T cell receptor (beta chain). The sample belongs to a study of shared clonotypes between healthy human individuals. Background on the study: Aged between 18 and 49, the donors were a couple of women and a few men.

Each sample came from a Caucasian adult donor living in Nashville, Tennessee. Genomic DNA came from 70 million to 100 million PBMCs in unsorted samples. Original handling: Filtering differed for immunoSEQ, which gave only junction sequences without quality scores. The assay was immunoSEQ multiplex PCR, and TCRdb's table has in-frame clones only and misses some. That table gives V, J and clone size, and the DNA gave D and trimming. The table lists 450,000 to 500,000 clones, 81% of them singletons. Germline V lookup: CDR1 MDHEN, CDR2 SYDVKM. This CDR3 region has 13 residues. V lost 7 bases and J lost 5, with 14 bases in between.

V usage is TRBV28 and J usage is TRBJ1-1; D may be TRBD1 (6 bases). The origin of this receptor is a woman between 40 and 50 years old in good health. Some clones in this sample may be carry-over from other donors' samples. What was sequenced was PBMCs. CDR3 coding DNA: TGTGCCAGCAATACAGGGTCACGGACTGAAGCTTTCTTT. This codes for CASNTGSRTEAFF.